This T cell receptor (beta chain) originates from a study of Graves' ophthalmopathy and Graves' hyperthyroidism. This clonotype occurred many times. Its antigen is unknown. CDR1 MNHEY and CDR2 SVGAGI come from the germline V gene. The CDR3 spans 15 residues. V lost 5 bases to trimming and J lost 3 bases; unmatched junction nucleotides: 9. The study amplified TCR beta CDR3 regions using RNA transcripts. The authors performed first-round RT-PCR with HTBI primers and then a second-round multiplex PCR. TCRdb itself ran the multiplex PCR reads through MiXCR, one entry per CDR3 protein. The sample has some 200,000 distinct CDR3 sequences; roughly 29% are singletons. General study results and limits: Blood also carried most expanded thyroid clonotypes exceeding 0.001 frequency.

The sequencing sample was made of peripheral blood. This receptor was taken from a man in his fifties with Graves' ophthalmopathy. The V and J genes are TRBV6-5 and TRBJ2-7; the match to TRBD1 covers 8 bases. The CDR3 sequence is CASSNPTGDVYEQYF. Written as DNA, the CDR3 is TGTGCCAGCAGTAACCCGACAGGGGATGTCTACGAGCAGTACTTC.